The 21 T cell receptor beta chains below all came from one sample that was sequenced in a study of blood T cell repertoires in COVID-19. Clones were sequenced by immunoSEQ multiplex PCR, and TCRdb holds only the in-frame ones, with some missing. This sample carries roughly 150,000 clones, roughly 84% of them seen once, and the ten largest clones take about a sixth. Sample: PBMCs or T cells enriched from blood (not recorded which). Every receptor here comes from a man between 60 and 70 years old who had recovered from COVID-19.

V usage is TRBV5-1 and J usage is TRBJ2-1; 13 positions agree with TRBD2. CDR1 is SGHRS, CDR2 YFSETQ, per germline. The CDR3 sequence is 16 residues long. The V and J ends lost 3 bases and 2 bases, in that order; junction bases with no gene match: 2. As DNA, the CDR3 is TGCGCCAGCAGCTGGGGACTAGCGGGGACCTACAATGAGCAGTTCTTC. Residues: CASSWGLAGTYNEQFF.

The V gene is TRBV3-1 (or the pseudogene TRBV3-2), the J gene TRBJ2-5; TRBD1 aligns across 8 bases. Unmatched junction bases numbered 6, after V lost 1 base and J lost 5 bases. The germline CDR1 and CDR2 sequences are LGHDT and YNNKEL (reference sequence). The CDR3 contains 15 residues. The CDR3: CASSQGTGRIETQYF. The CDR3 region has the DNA TGTGCCAGCAGCCAAGGGACAGGGAGAATTGAGACCCAGTACTTC.

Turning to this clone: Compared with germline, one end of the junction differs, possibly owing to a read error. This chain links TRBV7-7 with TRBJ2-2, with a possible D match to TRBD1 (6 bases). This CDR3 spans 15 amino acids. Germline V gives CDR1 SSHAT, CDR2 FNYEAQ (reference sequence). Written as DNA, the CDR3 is TGTGCTAGCAGCTTAGGCCAGGGGAAAACCGGGGAGCTGTTTTTT. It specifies CASSLGQGKTGELFF.

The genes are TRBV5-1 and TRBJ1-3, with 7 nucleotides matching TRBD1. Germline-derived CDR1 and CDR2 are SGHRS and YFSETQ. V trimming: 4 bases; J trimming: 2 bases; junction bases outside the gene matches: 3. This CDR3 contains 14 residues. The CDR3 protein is CASSNRGTGNTIYF. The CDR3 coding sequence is TGCGCCAGCAGCAACAGGGGAACTGGAAACACCATATATTTT.

CDR3 bases: TGTGCCAGCAGCCCCTCCGGGACAGGCGAACCGAACTATGGCTACACCTTC. It yields the protein CASSPSGTGEPNYGYTF. V gene TRBV5-4 combines with J gene TRBJ1-2, with 8 bases lining up with TRBD1. The CDR3 runs to 17 residues. With 4 bases clipped from V and 2 bases from J, the junction kept 13 bases outside the gene matches. Looked up from germline, CDR1 is SGHNT and CDR2 is YYREEE (reference sequence).

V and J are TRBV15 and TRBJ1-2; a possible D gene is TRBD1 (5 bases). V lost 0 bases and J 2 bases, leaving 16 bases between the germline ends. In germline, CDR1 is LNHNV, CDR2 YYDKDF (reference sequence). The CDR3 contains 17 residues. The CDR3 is CATSRDRVSPLNYGYTF. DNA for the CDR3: TGTGCCACCAGCAGAGACAGGGTGAGCCCTCTAAACTATGGCTACACCTTC.

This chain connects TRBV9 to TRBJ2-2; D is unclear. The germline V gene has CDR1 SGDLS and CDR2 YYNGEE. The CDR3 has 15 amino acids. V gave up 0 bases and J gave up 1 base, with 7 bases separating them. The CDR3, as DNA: TGTGCCAGCAGCGTAGATCGTTTGAACACCGGGGAGCTGTTTTTT. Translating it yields CASSVDRLNTGELFF.

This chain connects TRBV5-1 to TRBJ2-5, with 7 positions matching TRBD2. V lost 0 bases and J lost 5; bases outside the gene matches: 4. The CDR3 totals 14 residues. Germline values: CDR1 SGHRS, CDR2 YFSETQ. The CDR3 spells CASSLEQGGETQYF. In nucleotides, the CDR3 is TGCGCCAGCAGCTTGGAGCAGGGAGGGGAGACCCAGTACTTC.

The CDR3 loop reads CASSELAGRAGTQYF. CDR3 in DNA: TGTGCCAGCAGTGAACTAGCGGGGAGGGCGGGTACGCAGTATTTT. This chain connects TRBV6-1 to TRBJ2-3, with 9 bases that match TRBD2. There are 15 residues in the CDR3. The J segment lost 8 bases and the V segment lost 2 bases, leaving 8 bases of the junction unmatched. CDR1 is MNHNS and CDR2 is SASEGT in the germline V gene.

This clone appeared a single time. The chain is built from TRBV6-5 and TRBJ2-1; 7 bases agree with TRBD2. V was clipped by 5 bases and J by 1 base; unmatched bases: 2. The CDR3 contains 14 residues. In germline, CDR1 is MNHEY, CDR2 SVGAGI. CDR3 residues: CASSPSGSYNEQFF. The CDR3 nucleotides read TGTGCCAGCAGTCCTAGCGGATCCTACAATGAGCAGTTCTTC.

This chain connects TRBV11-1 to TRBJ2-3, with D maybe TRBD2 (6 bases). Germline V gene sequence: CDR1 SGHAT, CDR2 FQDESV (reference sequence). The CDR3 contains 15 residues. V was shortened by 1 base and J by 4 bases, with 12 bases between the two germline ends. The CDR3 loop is CASSLGGERSDTQYF. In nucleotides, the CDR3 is TGTGCCAGCAGCTTAGGGGGGGAAAGGTCAGATACGCAGTATTTT.

The DNA for the CDR3 is TGCGCCAGCAGTTACACAGGGAGTCCAAAAAACATTCAGTACTTC. Encoded protein: CASSYTGSPKNIQYF. V and J are TRBV10-1 and TRBJ2-4, with D possibly TRBD1 on 6 matching bases. V gave up 5 bases and J gave up 4 bases, with 15 bases separating them. Per germline, CDR1 WNHNN and CDR2 SYGVQD (reference sequence). The CDR3 spans 15 residues.

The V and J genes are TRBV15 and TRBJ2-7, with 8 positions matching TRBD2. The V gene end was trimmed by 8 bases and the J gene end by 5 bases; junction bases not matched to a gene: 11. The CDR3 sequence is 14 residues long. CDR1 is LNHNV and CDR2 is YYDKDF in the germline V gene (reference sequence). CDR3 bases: TGTGCCACCGACTCTGGACTAGCTTCTCACGAGCAGTACTTC. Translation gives CATDSGLASHEQYF.

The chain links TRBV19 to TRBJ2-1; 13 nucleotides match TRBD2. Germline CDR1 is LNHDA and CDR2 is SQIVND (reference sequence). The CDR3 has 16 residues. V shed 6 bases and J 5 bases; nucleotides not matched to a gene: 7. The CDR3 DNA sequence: TGTGCCAGTAGGGGGACTAGCGGGGACACCCACAATGAGCAGTTCTTC. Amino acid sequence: CASRGTSGDTHNEQFF.

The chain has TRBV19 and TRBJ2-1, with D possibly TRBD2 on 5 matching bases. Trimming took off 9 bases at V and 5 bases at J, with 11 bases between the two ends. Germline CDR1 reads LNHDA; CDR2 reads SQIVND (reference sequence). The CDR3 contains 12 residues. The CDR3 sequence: CASGNINNEQFF. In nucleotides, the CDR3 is TGTGCCAGCGGGAATATAAACAATGAGCAGTTCTTC.

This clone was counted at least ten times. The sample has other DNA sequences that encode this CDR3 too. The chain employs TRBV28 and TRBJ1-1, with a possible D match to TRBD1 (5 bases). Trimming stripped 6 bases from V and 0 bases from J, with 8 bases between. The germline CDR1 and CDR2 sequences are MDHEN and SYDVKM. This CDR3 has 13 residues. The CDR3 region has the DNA TGTGCCAGCAGCGACAGCATGAACACTGAAGCTTTCTTT. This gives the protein CASSDSMNTEAFF.

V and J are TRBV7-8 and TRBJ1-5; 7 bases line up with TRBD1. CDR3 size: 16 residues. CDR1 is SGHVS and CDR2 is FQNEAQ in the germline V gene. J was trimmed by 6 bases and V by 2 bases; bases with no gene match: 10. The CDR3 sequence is CASSLRMQGVGQPQHF. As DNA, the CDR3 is TGTGCCAGCAGCTTAAGGATGCAGGGGGTCGGTCAGCCCCAGCATTTT.

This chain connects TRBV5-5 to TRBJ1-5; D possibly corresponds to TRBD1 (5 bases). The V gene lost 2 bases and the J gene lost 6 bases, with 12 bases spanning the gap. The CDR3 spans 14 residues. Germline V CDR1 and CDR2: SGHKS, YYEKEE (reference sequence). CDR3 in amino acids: CASSFADSTQPQHF. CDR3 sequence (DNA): TGTGCCAGCAGCTTCGCAGACAGTACTCAGCCCCAGCATTTT.

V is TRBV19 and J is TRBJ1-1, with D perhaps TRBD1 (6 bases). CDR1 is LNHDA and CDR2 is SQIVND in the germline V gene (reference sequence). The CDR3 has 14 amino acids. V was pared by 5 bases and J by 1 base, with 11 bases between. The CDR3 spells CASSWGQGNTEAFF. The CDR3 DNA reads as TGTGCCAGTAGTTGGGGGCAGGGGAACACTGAAGCTTTCTTT.

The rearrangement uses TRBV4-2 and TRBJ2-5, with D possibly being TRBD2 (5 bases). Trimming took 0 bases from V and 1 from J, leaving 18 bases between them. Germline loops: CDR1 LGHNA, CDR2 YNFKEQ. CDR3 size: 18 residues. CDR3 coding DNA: TGTGCCAGCAGCCAAGACGGGCGGGTAACTTATCCCCAAGAGACCCAGTACTTC. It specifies CASSQDGRVTYPQETQYF.

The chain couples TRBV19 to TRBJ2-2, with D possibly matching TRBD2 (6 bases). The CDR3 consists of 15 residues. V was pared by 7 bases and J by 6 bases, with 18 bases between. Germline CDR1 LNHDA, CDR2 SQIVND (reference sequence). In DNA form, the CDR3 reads TGTGCCAGTAAGTCGGGAGCCTCTGGGGCCGGGGAGCTGTTTTTT. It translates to CASKSGASGAGELFF. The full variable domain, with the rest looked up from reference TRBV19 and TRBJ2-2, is DGGITQSPKYLFRKEGQNVTLSCEQNLNHDAMYWYRQDPGQGLRLIYYSQIVNDFQKGDIAEGYSVSREKKESFPLTVTSAQKNPTAFYLCASKSGASGAGELFFGEGSRLTVL.